The T cell receptor (beta chain) under discussion was sequenced for a study of cytomegalovirus exposure and HLA in healthy donors. A word on this clone: No antigen is known for it.

The V segment lost 4 bases and the J segment 1 base; nucleotides outside the gene matches: 3. From germline, CDR1 is MGHDK and CDR2 SYGVNS. CDR3 length equals 16 residues. Both 60 Vbeta primers and 13 Jbeta primers went into the PCR. Produced via immunoSEQ multiplex PCR; TCRdb's table is partial and in-frame only. The sample holds around 130,000 clones, about four fifths seen once. Findings and caveats of the study: Available immune exposure information was restricted to CMV serostatus only.

The receptor was derived from a woman in her forties in good health and CMV-seronegative. The sequenced sample was PBMCs. The gene calls are TRBV25-1 and TRBJ2-3, with TRBD2 matching over 12 bases. The CDR3 DNA reads as TGTGCCAGCAGTGCGACTAGCGGGGGACGCACAGATACGCAGTATTTT. Translated, it gives CASSATSGGRTDTQYF.